This T cell receptor beta chain was captured in a study of blood T cells in healthy people across ages. A sample-barcoded 5' primer and a J-beta primer mix were used in a second PCR of roughly 7 to 11 cycles. With 12 random nucleotides, a template-switch adaptor tagged each individual cDNA molecule. TCRdb re-called the 5' RACE reads through MiXCR, storing one row per CDR3 protein. In the table there are fewer than 2,000,000 distinct CDR3 sequences, about 39% of which are singletons. Findings and caveats of the study: In the absence of known donor CMV status, changes in expanded clonotypes were possibly confounded. Long-lived donors exceeded aged donors in naive CD4+ cells and diversity.

Per germline, CDR1 SGHKS and CDR2 YYEKEE (reference sequence). The CDR3 sequence is 12 residues long. J gave up 1 base and V 7 bases, and 1 base lay outside the gene matches. As concerns this clonotype: What it recognizes is unknown.

Per sample, no less than 5.5 micrograms of total RNA were extracted. Sequenced input: blood. This chain links TRBV5-5 with TRBJ1-1, with 7 bases identical to TRBD1. This clonotype was sampled from a human donor in good health. CDR3 in amino acids: CASEGANTEAFF. The CDR3, as DNA: TGTGCCAGCGAGGGGGCGAACACTGAAGCTTTCTTT.